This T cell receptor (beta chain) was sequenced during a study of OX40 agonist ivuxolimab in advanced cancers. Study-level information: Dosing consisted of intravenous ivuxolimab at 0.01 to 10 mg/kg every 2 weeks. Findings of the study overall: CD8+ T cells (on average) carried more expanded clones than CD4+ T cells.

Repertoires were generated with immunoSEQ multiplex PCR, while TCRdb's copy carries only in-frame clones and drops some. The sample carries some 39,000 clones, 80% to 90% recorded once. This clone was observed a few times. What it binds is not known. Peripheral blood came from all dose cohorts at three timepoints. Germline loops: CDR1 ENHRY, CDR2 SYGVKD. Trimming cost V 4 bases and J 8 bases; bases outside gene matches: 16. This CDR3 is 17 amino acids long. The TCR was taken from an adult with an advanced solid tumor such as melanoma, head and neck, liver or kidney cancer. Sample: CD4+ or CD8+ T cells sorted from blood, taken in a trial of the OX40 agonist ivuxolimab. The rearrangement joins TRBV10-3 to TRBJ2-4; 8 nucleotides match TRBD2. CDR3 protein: CAISASGGEGGEDIQYF. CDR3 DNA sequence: TGTGCCATCAGTGCCTCGGGAGGGGAAGGGGGAGAAGACATTCAGTACTTC.